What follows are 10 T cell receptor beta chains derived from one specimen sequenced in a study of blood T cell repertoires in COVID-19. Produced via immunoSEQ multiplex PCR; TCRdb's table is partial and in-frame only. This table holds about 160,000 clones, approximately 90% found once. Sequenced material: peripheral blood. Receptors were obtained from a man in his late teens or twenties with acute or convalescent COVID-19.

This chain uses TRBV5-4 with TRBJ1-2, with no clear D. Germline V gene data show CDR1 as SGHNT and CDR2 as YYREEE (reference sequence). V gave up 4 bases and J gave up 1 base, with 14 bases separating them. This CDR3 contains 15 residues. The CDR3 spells CASSPLGWLNYGYTF. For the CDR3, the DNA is TGTGCCAGCAGCCCCCTCGGGTGGCTTAACTATGGCTACACCTTC.

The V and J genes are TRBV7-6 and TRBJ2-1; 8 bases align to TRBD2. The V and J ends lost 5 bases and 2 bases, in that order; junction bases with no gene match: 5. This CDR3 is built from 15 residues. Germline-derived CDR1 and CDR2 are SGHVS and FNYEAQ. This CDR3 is CASSTTSEPYNEQFF. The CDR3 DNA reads TGTGCCAGCAGCACGACTAGCGAACCCTACAATGAGCAGTTCTTC.

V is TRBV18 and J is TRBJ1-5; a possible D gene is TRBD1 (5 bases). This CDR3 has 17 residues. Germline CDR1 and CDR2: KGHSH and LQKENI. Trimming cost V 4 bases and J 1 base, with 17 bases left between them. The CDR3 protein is CASSQNSGPGSNQPQHF. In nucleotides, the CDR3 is TGTGCCAGCTCACAGAATTCGGGCCCAGGGAGCAATCAGCCCCAGCATTTT.

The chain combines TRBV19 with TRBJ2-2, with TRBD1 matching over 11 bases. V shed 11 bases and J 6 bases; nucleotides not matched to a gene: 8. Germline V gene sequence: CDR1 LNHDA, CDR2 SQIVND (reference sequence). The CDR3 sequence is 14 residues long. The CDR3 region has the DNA TGTGCCTGCCGGGGACAGGGGGAATCCGGGGAGCTGTTTTTT. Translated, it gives CACRGQGESGELFF.

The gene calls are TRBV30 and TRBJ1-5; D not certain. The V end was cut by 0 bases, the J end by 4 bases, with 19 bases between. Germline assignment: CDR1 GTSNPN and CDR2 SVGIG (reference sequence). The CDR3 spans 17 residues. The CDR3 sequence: CAWSVPPPAGKNQPQHF. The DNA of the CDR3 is TGTGCCTGGAGTGTACCACCTCCCGCGGGGAAAAATCAGCCCCAGCATTTT.

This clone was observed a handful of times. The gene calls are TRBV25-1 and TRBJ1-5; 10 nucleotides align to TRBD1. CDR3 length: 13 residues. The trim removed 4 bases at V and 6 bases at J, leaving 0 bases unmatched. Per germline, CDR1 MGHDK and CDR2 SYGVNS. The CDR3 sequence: CASSGQGAQPQHF. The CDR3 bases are TGTGCCAGCAGTGGACAGGGGGCTCAGCCCCAGCATTTT.

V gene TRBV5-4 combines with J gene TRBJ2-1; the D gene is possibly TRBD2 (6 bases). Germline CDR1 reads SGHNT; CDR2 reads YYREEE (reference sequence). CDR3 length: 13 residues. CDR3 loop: CATGLTAGFEQFF. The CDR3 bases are TGTGCTACGGGACTCACCGCGGGATTTGAGCAGTTCTTC. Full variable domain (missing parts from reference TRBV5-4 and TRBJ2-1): ETGVTQSPTHLIKTRGQQVTLRCSSQSGHNTVSWYQQALGQGPQFIFQYYREEENGRGNFPPRFSGLQFPNYSSELNVNALELDDSALYLCATGLTAGFEQFFGPGTRLTVL.

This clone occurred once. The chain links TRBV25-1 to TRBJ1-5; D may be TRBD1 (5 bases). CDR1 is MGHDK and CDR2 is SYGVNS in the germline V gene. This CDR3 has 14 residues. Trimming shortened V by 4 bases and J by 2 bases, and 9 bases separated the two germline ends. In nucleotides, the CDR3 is TGTGCCAGCAGTGGGGGCGGGGGCAATCAGCCCCAGCATTTT. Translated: CASSGGGGNQPQHF.

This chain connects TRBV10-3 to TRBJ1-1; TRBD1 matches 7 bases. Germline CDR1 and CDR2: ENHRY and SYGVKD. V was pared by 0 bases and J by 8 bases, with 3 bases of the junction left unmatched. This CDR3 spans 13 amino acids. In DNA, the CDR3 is TGTGCCATCAGTGAGTCGGGACAGAGAGAAGCTTTCTTT. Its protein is CAISESGQREAFF.

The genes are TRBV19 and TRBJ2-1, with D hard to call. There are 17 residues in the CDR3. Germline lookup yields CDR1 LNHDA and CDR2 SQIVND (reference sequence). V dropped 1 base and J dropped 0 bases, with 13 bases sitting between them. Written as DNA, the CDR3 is TGTGCCAGTAGTATAGGGCAGGCCCCTTACTCCTACAATGAGCAGTTCTTC. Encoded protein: CASSIGQAPYSYNEQFF.